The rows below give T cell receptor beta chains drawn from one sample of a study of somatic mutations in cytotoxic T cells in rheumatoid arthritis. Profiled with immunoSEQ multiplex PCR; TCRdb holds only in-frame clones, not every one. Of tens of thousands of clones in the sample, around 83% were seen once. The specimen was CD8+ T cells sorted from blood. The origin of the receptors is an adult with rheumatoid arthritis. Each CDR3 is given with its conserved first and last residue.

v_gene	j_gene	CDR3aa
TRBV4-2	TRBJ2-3	CASSQGGPTDTQYF
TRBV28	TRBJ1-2	CASTGGGDGYTF
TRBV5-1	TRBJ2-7	CASSLGSGGFYEQYF
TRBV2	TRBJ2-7	CASSGDRAVYEQYF
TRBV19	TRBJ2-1	CASSFHSGVSYNEQFF
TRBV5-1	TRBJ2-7	CASSSRDLIYEQYF
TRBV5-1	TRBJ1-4	CASSLYRGNEKLFF
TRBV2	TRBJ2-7	CATIRGFSYEQYF
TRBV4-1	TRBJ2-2	CASSPRAAANTGELFF
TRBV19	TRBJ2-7	CASSPGLNYEQYF
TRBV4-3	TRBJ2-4	CASSQVGQGNAKNIQYF
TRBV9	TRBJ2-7	CASSVGQGAGYEQYF
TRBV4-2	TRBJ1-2	CASSQVLFRRDRGFDGYTF
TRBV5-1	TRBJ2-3	CASRLLGTTADTQYF
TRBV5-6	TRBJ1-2	CASSLGLITNYGYTF
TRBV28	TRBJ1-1	CASSSWEGGDTEAFF
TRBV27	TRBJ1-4	CASSLYAAGAGVEKLFF
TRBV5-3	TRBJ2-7	CARSLGLAGASYEQYF
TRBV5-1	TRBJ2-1	CASSKLGLAGWDEQFF
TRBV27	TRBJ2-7	CASSLTSGSYYEQYF
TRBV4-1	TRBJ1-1	CASRGNRGTEAFF
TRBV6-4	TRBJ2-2	CASSVGGDTGELFF
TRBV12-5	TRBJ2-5	CASAQPLDETQYF
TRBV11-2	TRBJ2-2	CASSFDRGELFF
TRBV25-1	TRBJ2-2	CASSETGDYTGELFF
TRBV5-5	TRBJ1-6	CASSGSGNSPLHF
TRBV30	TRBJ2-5	CAWSVTPGLAGAEVYF
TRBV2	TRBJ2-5	CASSEAGGPTPYGQETQYF
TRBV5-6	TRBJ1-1	CASSNRGEEAFF
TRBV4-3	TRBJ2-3	CASSQEPLPPYDTQYF
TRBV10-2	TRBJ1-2	CASTTDRVYGYTF
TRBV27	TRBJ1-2	CASSWDSGLGYTF
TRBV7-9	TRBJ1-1	CASSLRAPGAFF
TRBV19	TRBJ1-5	CALGGGRNQPQHF
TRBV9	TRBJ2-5	CASSVGGGYQETQYF